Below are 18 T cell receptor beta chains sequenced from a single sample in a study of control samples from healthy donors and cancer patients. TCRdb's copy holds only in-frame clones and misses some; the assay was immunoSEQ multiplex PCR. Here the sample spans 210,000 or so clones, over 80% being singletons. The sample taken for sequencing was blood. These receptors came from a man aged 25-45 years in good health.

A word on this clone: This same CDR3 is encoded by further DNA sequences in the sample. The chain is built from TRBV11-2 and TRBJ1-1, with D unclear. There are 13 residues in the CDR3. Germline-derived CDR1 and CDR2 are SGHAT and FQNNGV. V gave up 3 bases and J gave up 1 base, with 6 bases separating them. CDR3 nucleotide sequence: TGTGCCAGCAGCTTCCCGGGGAACACTGAAGCTTTCTTT. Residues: CASSFPGNTEAFF.

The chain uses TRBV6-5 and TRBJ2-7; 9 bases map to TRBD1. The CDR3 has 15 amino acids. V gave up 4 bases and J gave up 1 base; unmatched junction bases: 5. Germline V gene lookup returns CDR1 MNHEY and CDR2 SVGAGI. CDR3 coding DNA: TGTGCCAGCAGTTCTCCGGGACAGGGATCCTACGAGCAGTACTTC. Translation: CASSSPGQGSYEQYF.

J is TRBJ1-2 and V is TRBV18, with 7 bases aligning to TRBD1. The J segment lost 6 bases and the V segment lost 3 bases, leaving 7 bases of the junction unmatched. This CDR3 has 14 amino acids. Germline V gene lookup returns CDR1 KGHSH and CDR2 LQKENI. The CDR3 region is CASSPLRGEDGYTF. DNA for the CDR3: TGTGCCAGCTCACCTCTCAGGGGGGAAGATGGCTACACCTTC.

CDR3 amino acids: CSASGDRGYTEAFF. In nucleotides, the CDR3 is TGCAGTGCTAGTGGGGACAGGGGCTACACTGAAGCTTTCTTT. The chain recombines TRBV20-1 with TRBJ1-1; 10 bases agree with TRBD1. The germline V gene encodes CDR1 DFQATT and CDR2 SNEGSKA (reference sequence). Losses at the gene ends were 3 bases for V and 3 bases for J; bases not matched to a gene: 4. The CDR3 runs to 14 residues.

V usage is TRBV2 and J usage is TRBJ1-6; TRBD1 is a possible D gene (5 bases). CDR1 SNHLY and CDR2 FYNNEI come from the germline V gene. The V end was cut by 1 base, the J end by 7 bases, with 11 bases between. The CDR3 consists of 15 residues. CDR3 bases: TGTGCCAGCAGTGAAGTGTGGGACCGCAATTCACCCCTCCACTTT. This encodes CASSEVWDRNSPLHF. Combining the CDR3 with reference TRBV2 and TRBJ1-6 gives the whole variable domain EPEVTQTPSHQVTQMGQEVILRCVPISNHLYFYWYRQILGQKVEFLVSFYNNEISEKSEIFDDQFSVERPDGSNFTLKIRSTKLEDSAMYFCASSEVWDRNSPLHFGNGTRLTVT.

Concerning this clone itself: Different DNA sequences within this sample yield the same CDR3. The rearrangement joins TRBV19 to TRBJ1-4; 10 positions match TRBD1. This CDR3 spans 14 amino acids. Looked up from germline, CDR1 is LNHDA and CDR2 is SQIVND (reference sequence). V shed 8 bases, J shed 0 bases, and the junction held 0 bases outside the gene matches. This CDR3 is CASGQGATNEKLFF. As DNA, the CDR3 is TGTGCCAGTGGACAGGGGGCAACTAATGAAAAACTGTTTTTT. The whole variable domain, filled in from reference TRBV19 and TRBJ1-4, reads DGGITQSPKYLFRKEGQNVTLSCEQNLNHDAMYWYRQDPGQGLRLIYYSQIVNDFQKGDIAEGYSVSREKKESFPLTVTSAQKNPTAFYLCASGQGATNEKLFFGSGTQLSVL.

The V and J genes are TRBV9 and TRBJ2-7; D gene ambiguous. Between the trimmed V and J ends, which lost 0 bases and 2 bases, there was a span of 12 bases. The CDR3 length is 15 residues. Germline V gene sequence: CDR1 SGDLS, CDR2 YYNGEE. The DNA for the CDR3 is TGTGCCAGCAGCGTAGAAGGCAGTCAAGCCTACGAGCAGTACTTC. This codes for CASSVEGSQAYEQYF. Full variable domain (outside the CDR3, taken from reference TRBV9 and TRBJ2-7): DSGVTQTPKHLITATGQRVTLRCSPRSGDLSVYWYQQSLDQGLQFLIQYYNGEERAKGNILERFSAQQFPDLHSELNLSSLELGDSALYFCASSVEGSQAYEQYFGPGTRLTVT.

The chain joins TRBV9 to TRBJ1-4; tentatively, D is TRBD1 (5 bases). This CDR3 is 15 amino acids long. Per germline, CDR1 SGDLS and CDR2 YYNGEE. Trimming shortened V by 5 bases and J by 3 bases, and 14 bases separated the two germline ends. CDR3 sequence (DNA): TGTGCCAGCAGTGCTGGGGGTACCGCTAATGAAAAACTGTTTTTT. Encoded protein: CASSAGGTANEKLFF.

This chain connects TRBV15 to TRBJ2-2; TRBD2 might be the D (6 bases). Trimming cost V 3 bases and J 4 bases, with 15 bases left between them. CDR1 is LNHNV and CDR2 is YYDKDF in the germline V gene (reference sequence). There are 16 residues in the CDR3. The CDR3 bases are TGTGCCACCAGCAGGGCCTCGGGGGAGAGCACCGGGGAGCTGTTTTTT. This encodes CATSRASGESTGELFF.

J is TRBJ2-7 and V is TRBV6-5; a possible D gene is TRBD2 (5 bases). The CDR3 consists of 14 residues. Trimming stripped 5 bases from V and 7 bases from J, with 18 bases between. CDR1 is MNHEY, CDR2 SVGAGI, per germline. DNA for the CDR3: TGTGCCAGCAGTCTGCCTGGACGGGGTTGGGAGCAGTACTTC. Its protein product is CASSLPGRGWEQYF.

The chain's CDR3 is CASSELAASNQPQHF. The DNA for the CDR3 is TGTGCCAGCAGTGAATTGGCAGCAAGCAATCAGCCCCAGCATTTT. The V call is TRBV6-1, the J call TRBJ1-5; D remains ambiguous. Germline CDR1 and CDR2: MNHNS and SASEGT. Trimming left V 2 bases short and J 1 base short, with 9 bases between. The CDR3 consists of 15 residues.

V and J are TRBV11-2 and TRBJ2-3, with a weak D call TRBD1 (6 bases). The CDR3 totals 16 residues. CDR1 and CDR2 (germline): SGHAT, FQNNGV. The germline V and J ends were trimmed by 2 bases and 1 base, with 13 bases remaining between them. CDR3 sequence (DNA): TGTGCCAGCAGCTTATTAACGGCAGGGGGCACAGATACGCAGTATTTT. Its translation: CASSLLTAGGTDTQYF.

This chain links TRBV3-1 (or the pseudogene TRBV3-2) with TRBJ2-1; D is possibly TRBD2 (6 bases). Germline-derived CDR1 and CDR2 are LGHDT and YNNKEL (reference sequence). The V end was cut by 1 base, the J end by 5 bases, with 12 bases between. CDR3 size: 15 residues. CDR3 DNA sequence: TGTGCCAGCAGCCAAGGGCGGGGTTCGCACAATGAGCAGTTCTTC. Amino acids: CASSQGRGSHNEQFF.

This CDR3 is CASSSTGQLTEAFF. The CDR3 nucleotides read TGTGCCAGCAGCTCTACGGGACAGTTAACTGAAGCTTTCTTT. This chain links TRBV5-6 with TRBJ1-1; TRBD1 matches 7 bases. Germline lookup yields CDR1 SGHDT and CDR2 YYEEEE. J lost 5 bases, V lost 3 bases, and 7 bases had no gene match. The CDR3 is 14 amino acids.

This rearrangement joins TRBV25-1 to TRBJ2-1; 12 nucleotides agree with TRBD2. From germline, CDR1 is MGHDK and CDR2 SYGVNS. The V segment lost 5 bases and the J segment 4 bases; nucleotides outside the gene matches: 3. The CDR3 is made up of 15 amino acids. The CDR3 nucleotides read TGTGCCAGCAGTCGGACTAGCGGGGCTTACAATGAGCAGTTCTTC. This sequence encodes CASSRTSGAYNEQFF.

Here the CDR3 reads CASSRADRRLNTEAFF. DNA of the CDR3: TGTGCCAGCAGCCGAGCGGACCGGCGATTGAACACTGAAGCTTTCTTT. The rearrangement joins TRBV7-8 to TRBJ1-1; D uncertain. The V end was cut by 5 bases, the J end by 0 bases, with 16 bases between. The CDR3 runs to 16 residues. The V gene's germline CDR1 is SGHVS and CDR2 FQNEAQ.

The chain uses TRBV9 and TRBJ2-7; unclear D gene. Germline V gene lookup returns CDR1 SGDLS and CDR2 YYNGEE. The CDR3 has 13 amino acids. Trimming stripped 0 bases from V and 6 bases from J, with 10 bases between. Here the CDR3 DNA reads TGTGCCAGCAGCGTAGCTCTGGGGTCCGAGCAGTACTTC. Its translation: CASSVALGSEQYF.

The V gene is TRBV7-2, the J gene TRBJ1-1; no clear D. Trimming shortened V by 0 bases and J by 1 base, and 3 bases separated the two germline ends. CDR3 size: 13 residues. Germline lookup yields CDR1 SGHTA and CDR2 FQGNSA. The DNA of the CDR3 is TGTGCCAGCAGCTTAGCGCGGAACACTGAAGCTTTCTTT. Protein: CASSLARNTEAFF.